The 16 T cell receptor beta chains presented below share a single source sample, sequenced in a study of cytomegalovirus exposure and HLA in healthy donors. PCR primers comprised 60 Vbeta and 13 Jbeta primers. Sequencing was performed with immunoSEQ multiplex PCR; in TCRdb, only in-frame clones are kept and a portion is missing. The sample lists 150,000 to 200,000 clones; roughly 75% were seen once. The sequenced sample was PBMCs. The receptors were gathered from a man aged 35 to 55 in good health and CMV-seronegative.

This clone was recorded a few times. The chain employs TRBV7-2 and TRBJ2-3; 7 bases line up with TRBD2. The V and J ends lost 3 bases and 0 bases, in that order; junction bases with no gene match: 12. The germline CDR1 and CDR2 sequences are SGHTA and FQGNSA. The CDR3 length is 18 residues. In DNA form, the CDR3 reads TGTGCCAGCAGCTTGGGTTTACTAGCGTTCTTAAGCACAGATACGCAGTATTTT. Translation: CASSLGLLAFLSTDTQYF.

This clone has only one observation. The rearrangement joins TRBV6-5 to TRBJ1-1; weak D call: TRBD1 (5 bases). The V end lost 4 bases, the J end lost 5 bases, and 11 bases lay between the germline ends. This CDR3 comprises 13 residues. The germline V gene encodes CDR1 MNHEY and CDR2 SVGAGI. As DNA, the CDR3 is TGTGCCAGCAGTTCGGCGGGGCGGACTGAAGCTTTCTTT. This sequence encodes CASSSAGRTEAFF.

This chain connects TRBV13 to TRBJ2-5, with D maybe TRBD2 (7 bases). V dropped 1 base and J dropped 5 bases, with 14 bases sitting between them. Germline CDR1 and CDR2: PRHDT and FYEKMQ (reference sequence). CDR3 length: 15 amino acids. As DNA, the CDR3 is TGTGCCAGCAGCTTAGAAGGCAGGGGAGGGGAGACCCAGTACTTC. This translates into CASSLEGRGGETQYF.

This clone has a single count. This sequence joins TRBV9 and TRBJ2-6, with 11 bases aligning to TRBD1. Trimming cost V 4 bases and J 0 bases; bases outside gene matches: 6. CDR3 size: 18 residues. CDR1 and CDR2 (germline): SGDLS, YYNGEE. CDR3 region: CASSPGTGGFSGANVLTF. The CDR3, as DNA: TGTGCCAGCAGCCCCGGGACAGGGGGGTTCTCTGGGGCCAACGTCCTGACTTTC. The variable domain in full, completed from reference TRBV9 and TRBJ2-6, reads DSGVTQTPKHLITATGQRVTLRCSPRSGDLSVYWYQQSLDQGLQFLIQYYNGEERAKGNILERFSAQQFPDLHSELNLSSLELGDSALYFCASSPGTGGFSGANVLTFGAGSRLTVL.

This clone was detected only a few times. This chain joins TRBV18 and TRBJ1-6, with 7 bases identical to TRBD1. Germline V lookup: CDR1 KGHSH, CDR2 LQKENI. Trimming removed 2 bases from V and 7 bases from J; junction bases left unmatched: 2. This CDR3 contains 14 residues. The CDR3 protein is CASSPKGANSPLHF. Written as DNA, the CDR3 is TGTGCCAGCTCACCAAAGGGGGCCAATTCACCCCTCCACTTT.

The chain couples TRBV19 to TRBJ1-2; D possibly corresponds to TRBD1 (6 bases). The V end lost 4 bases, the J end lost 2 bases, and 11 bases lay between the germline ends. The germline V gene has CDR1 LNHDA and CDR2 SQIVND (reference sequence). The CDR3 runs to 14 residues. CDR3 nucleotides: TGTGCCAGTAGTAAAAGGACAGAAAACTATGGCTACACCTTC. It is translated as CASSKRTENYGYTF.

The chain joins TRBV27 to TRBJ2-1, with D possibly TRBD2 on 5 matching bases. The germline V gene encodes CDR1 MNHEY and CDR2 SMNVEV (reference sequence). This CDR3 contains 17 residues. V lost 1 base, J lost 7 bases, and 20 bases lay in between. CDR3 in DNA: TGTGCCAGCAGTTTATACCCTGTGGGAGAGAGTGGAAATGAGCAGTTCTTC. This encodes CASSLYPVGESGNEQFF.

The CDR3 bases are TGTGCCAGCCGGCGAAAGCTAGCACTTTACGAGCAGTACTTC. Protein: CASRRKLALYEQYF. This rearrangement joins TRBV21-1 to TRBJ2-7; the DNA was not compared with TRBD2, the D call given in the table. TRBV21-1 is an annotated pseudogene. The CDR3 is 14 residues long.

The rearrangement joins TRBV5-8 to TRBJ2-1; D call uncertain. Deletions cut 1 base from V and 7 bases from J, with 6 bases between. From germline, CDR1 is SGHTS and CDR2 YDEGEE. The CDR3 spans 12 residues. In nucleotides, the CDR3 is TGTGCCAGCAGCTTGTCCAGGAATGAGCAGTTCTTC. Its translation: CASSLSRNEQFF.

The J gene is TRBJ2-7, the V gene TRBV27; TRBD1 aligns across 8 bases. The CDR3 loop spans 14 amino acids. The V and J ends lost 3 bases and 2 bases, in that order; junction bases with no gene match: 3. The germline gives CDR1 MNHEY, CDR2 SMNVEV (reference sequence). As DNA, the CDR3 is TGTGCCAGCAGTTTCTGGGACAGGACCTACGAGCAGTACTTC. It yields the protein CASSFWDRTYEQYF.

This clone was seen more than once but under ten times. The rearrangement uses TRBV29-1 and TRBJ2-1; 7 bases map to TRBD1. The CDR3 length is 13 residues. Germline V gives CDR1 SQVTM, CDR2 ANQGSEA. V lost 6 bases, J lost 7 bases, and 9 bases stayed unmatched. CDR3 sequence: CSVDYRGLNEQFF. The CDR3 nucleotides are TGCAGCGTCGACTACAGGGGATTAAATGAGCAGTTCTTC.

The chain combines TRBV19 with TRBJ1-5; D perhaps matches TRBD1 (6 bases). CDR1 and CDR2 from the germline V gene are LNHDA and SQIVND (reference sequence). Trimming removed 6 bases at V and 6 bases at J, with 15 bases between. This CDR3 contains 14 residues. The CDR3 bases are TGTGCCAGTAGAAAACAGGGTAACGGTCAGCCCCAGCATTTT. Its protein is CASRKQGNGQPQHF.

The rearrangement links TRBV18 to TRBJ2-7; TRBD1 matches at 9 bases. V lost 3 bases to trimming and J lost 2 bases; unmatched junction nucleotides: 5. Germline V lookup: CDR1 KGHSH, CDR2 LQKENI. This CDR3 contains 15 residues. In DNA form, the CDR3 reads TGTGCCAGCTCACCGGGGACAGGGAGTACCTACGAGCAGTACTTC. Translation gives CASSPGTGSTYEQYF. Together with reference TRBV18 and TRBJ2-7, the CDR3 gives the full variable domain: NAGVMQNPRHLVRRRGQEARLRCSPMKGHSHVYWYRQLPEEGLKFMVYLQKENIIDESGMPKERFSAEFPKEGPSILRIQQVVRGDSAAYFCASSPGTGSTYEQYFGPGTRLTVT.

The genes are TRBV5-6 and TRBJ2-5; 11 nucleotides agree with TRBD1. Germline trimming cut 4 bases from V and 12 bases from J; bases unmatched to any gene: 8. The CDR3 runs to 13 residues. The germline V gene encodes CDR1 SGHDT and CDR2 YYEEEE. The CDR3 loop reads CASSGDRGTREYF. DNA of the CDR3: TGTGCCAGCAGCGGGGACAGGGGGACCCGGGAGTACTTC.

The CDR3 spells CASSYGGTVNTEAFF. The CDR3 nucleotides are TGTGCCAGCAGCTACGGAGGGACAGTGAACACTGAAGCTTTCTTT. The chain joins TRBV7-2 to TRBJ1-1; 7 bases agree with TRBD1. This CDR3 is 15 amino acids long. V shed 4 bases, J shed 0 bases, and the junction held 5 bases outside the gene matches. Germline CDR1 is SGHTA and CDR2 is FQGNSA. Full variable domain (missing parts from reference TRBV7-2 and TRBJ1-1): GAGVSQSPSNKVTEKGKDVELRCDPISGHTALYWYRQSLGQGLEFLIYFQGNSAPDKSGLPSDRFSAERTGGSVSTLTIQRTQQEDSAVYLCASSYGGTVNTEAFFGQGTRLTVV.

The rearrangement links TRBV15 to TRBJ1-4; D possibly corresponds to TRBD1 (6 bases). Trimming cost V 0 bases and J 0 bases, with 17 bases left between them. The germline V gene has CDR1 LNHNV and CDR2 YYDKDF (reference sequence). This CDR3 is 19 amino acids long. The CDR3 is CATSRDLGGGLPTNEKLFF. In nucleotides, the CDR3 is TGTGCCACCAGCAGAGATCTCGGGGGGGGGCTTCCAACTAATGAAAAACTGTTTTTT. The variable domain in full, with the rest retrieved from reference TRBV15 and TRBJ1-4, is DAMVIQNPRYQVTQFGKPVTLSCSQTLNHNVMYWYQQKSSQAPKLLFHYYDKDFNNEADTPDNFQSRRPNTSFCFLDIRSPGLGDTAMYLCATSRDLGGGLPTNEKLFFGSGTQLSVL.